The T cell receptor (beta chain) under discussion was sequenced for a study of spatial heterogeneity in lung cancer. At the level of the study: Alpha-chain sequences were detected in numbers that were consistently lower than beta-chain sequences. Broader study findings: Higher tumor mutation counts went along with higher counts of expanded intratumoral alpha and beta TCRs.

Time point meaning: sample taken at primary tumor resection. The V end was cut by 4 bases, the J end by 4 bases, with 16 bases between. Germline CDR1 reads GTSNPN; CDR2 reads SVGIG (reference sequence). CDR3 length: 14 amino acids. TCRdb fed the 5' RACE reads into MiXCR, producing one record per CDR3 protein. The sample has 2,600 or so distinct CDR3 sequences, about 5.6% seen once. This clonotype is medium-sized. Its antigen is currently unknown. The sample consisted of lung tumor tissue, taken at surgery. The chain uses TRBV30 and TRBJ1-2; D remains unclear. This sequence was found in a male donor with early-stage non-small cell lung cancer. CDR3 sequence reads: CAWMEYSPPYGYTF. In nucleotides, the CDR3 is TGTGCCTGGATGGAGTACAGCCCACCCTATGGCTACACCTTC.